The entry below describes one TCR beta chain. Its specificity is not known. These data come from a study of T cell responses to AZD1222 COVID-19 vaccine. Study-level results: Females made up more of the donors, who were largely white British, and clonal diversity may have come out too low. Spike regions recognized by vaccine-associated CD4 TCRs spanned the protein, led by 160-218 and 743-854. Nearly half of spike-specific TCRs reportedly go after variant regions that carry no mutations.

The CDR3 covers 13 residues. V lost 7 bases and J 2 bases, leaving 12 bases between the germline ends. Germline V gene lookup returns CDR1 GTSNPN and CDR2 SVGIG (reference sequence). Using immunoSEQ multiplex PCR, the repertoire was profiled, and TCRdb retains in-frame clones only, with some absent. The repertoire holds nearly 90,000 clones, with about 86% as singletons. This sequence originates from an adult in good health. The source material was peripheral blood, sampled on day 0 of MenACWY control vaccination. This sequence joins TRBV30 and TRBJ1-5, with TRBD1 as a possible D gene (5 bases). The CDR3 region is CAYAGGGNQPQHF. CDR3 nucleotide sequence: TGTGCCTACGCTGGGGGGGGCAATCAGCCCCAGCATTTT.